One and the same sample provided the 3 T cell receptor beta chains below, sequenced in a study of OX40 agonist ivuxolimab in advanced cancers. Profiled with immunoSEQ multiplex PCR; TCRdb holds only in-frame clones, not every one. The table shows about 58,000 clones, with 88% occurring only once. Sequencing used CD4+ or CD8+ T cells sorted from blood, obtained in a trial of the OX40 agonist ivuxolimab. The receptors shown here come from an adult with an advanced solid tumor such as melanoma, head and neck, liver or kidney cancer.

Details on this clone: This CDR3 is also generated by other DNA sequences in the sample. This sequence joins TRBV6-5 and TRBJ1-1; TRBD1 is a possible D gene (6 bases). CDR3 length: 15 amino acids. V was clipped by 1 base and J by 0 bases, with 9 bases between them. From germline, CDR1 is MNHEY and CDR2 SVGAGI. CDR3 amino acids: CASSYLGQMNTEAFF. The CDR3, as DNA: TGTGCCAGCAGTTACTTAGGACAGATGAACACTGAAGCTTTCTTT.

This chain uses TRBV19 with TRBJ2-1, with 13 bases that match TRBD2. After removal of 10 bases from V and 11 bases from J, the junction contained 11 bases not matched to a gene. The length of the CDR3 is 14 residues. Germline assignment: CDR1 LNHDA and CDR2 SQIVND (reference sequence). This CDR3 is CATRGTSGAGKQFF. The CDR3 DNA follows: TGTGCCACGAGGGGGACTAGCGGGGCCGGGAAGCAGTTCTTC.

The chain uses TRBV7-7 and TRBJ2-2; D tentatively fits TRBD1 or TRBD2 (5 bases each). This CDR3 comprises 13 residues. The V gene's germline CDR1 is SSHAT and CDR2 FNYEAQ (reference sequence). Here the CDR3 reads CATSSRGPGELFF. The CDR3 nucleotides read TGTGCTACCTCGTCGAGGGGCCCCGGGGAGCTGTTTTTT.